This T cell receptor beta chain comes out of a study of T cell responses to AZD1222 COVID-19 vaccine. J gave up 8 bases and V 2 bases, and 4 bases lay outside the gene matches. CDR3 length equals 14 residues. Germline loops: CDR1 SGHDN, CDR2 FVKESK. Assay: immunoSEQ multiplex PCR; the TCRdb copy retains only in-frame clones and omits some. The sample includes 150,000 to 200,000 clones, roughly nine tenths of them seen just once. The sample here was peripheral blood, taken on day 0 of AZD1222 vaccination. The chain couples TRBV14 to TRBJ1-4; 8 bases line up with TRBD1. The clonotype was recovered from an adult in good health. The CDR3 coding sequence is TGTGCCAGCAGCCAAATCAGGGGGCAGGAAAAACTGTTTTTT. Protein sequence: CASSQIRGQEKLFF.